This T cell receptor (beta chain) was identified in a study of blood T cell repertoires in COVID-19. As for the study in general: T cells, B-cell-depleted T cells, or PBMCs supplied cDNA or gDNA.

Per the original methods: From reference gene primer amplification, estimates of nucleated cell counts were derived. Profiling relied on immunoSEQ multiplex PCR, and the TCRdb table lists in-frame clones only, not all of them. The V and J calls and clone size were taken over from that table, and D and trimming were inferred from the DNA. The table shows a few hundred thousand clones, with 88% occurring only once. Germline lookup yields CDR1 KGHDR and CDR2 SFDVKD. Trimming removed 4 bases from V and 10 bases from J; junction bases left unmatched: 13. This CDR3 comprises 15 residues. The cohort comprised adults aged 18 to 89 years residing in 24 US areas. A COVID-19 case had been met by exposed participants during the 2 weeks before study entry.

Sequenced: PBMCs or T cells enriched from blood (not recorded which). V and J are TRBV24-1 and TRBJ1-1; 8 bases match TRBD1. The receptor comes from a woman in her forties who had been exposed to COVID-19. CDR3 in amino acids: CATSERDRFLGGAFF. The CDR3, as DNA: TGTGCCACCAGTGAAAGGGACAGGTTCCTCGGGGGAGCTTTCTTT.